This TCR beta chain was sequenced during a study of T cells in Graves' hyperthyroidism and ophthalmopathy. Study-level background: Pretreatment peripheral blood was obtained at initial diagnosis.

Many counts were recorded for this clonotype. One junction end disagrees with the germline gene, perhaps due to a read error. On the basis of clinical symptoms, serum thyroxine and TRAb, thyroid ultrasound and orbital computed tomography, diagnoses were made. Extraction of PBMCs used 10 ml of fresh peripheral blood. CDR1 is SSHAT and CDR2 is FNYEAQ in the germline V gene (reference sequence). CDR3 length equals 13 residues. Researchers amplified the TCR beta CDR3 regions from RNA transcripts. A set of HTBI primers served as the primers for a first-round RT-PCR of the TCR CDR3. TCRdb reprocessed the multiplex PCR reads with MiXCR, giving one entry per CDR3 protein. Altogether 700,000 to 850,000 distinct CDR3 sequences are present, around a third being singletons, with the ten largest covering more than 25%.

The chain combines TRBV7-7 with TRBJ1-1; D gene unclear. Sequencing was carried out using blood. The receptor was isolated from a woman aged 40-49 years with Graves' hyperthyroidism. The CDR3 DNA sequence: TGTGCTAGCAGCTTTCACGACGGCACTGAAGCTTTCTTT. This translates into CASSFHDGTEAFF.